The 10 T cell receptor beta chains below come from one sample, sequenced in a study of shared clonotypes between healthy human individuals. The method was immunoSEQ multiplex PCR; TCRdb's version includes in-frame clones alone and lacks a portion of them. This sample yields 1,100,000 or so clones, of which around 78% are seen a single time; under 0.65% belongs to the top ten. Sequenced: memory CD4+ T cells from PBMCs. Documented subset: CD45RA-negative fraction. These receptors were collected from a man between 18 and 35 years old in good health. Some clones in this sample may be carry-over from other donors' samples.

The chain carries TRBV2 and TRBJ2-1; 9 nucleotides agree with TRBD2. V was clipped by 4 bases and J by 6 bases; unmatched bases: 4. CDR1 SNHLY and CDR2 FYNNEI come from the germline V gene. This CDR3 has 14 amino acids. Here the CDR3 DNA reads TGTGCCAGCAGTGTTAAGGGACTAGCCAATGAGCAGTTCTTC. It yields the protein CASSVKGLANEQFF.

The CDR3 region has the DNA TGCGCCAGCAGCTTGGCCCCGAGCACTAGCGGAGGGACCTACAATGAGCAGTTCTTC. It specifies CASSLAPSTSGGTYNEQFF. The rearrangement uses TRBV5-1 and TRBJ2-1; TRBD2 agrees at 8 bases. The length of the CDR3 is 19 residues. CDR1 and CDR2 (germline): SGHRS, YFSETQ. With 0 bases clipped from V and 2 bases from J, the junction kept 13 bases outside the gene matches.

The gene calls are TRBV28 and TRBJ2-3; 9 positions match TRBD2. Germline lookup yields CDR1 MDHEN and CDR2 SYDVKM. The CDR3 consists of 19 residues. Trimming took 5 bases from V and 4 from J; bases not matched to a gene: 19. The CDR3 DNA sequence: TGTGCCAGCAGTCCGCGCACCCCCACTGCGGGAGGGGTCGCAGATACGCAGTATTTT. This sequence encodes CASSPRTPTAGGVADTQYF. Supplemented by reference TRBV28 and TRBJ2-3, the full variable domain reads DVKVTQSSRYLVKRTGEKVFLECVQDMDHENMFWYRQDPGLGLRLIYFSYDVKMKEKGDIPEGYSVSREKKERFSLILESASTNQTSMYLCASSPRTPTAGGVADTQYFGPGTRLTVL.

This chain links TRBV28 with TRBJ2-2, with D perhaps matching TRBD2 (6 bases). Between the trimmed V and J ends, which lost 4 bases and 2 bases, there was a span of 14 bases. The CDR3 contains 16 residues. The germline V gene encodes CDR1 MDHEN and CDR2 SYDVKM. The CDR3 is CASSSGGLRNTGELFF. The CDR3 nucleotides are TGTGCCAGCAGTTCTGGGGGGTTGAGAAACACCGGGGAGCTGTTTTTT.

J is TRBJ1-1 and V is TRBV7-3; D gene ambiguous. Trimming removed 0 bases at V and 4 bases at J, with 15 bases between. Looked up from germline, CDR1 is SGHTA and CDR2 is FQGTGA. The CDR3 contains 16 residues. CDR3 DNA sequence: TGTGCCAGCAGCTTAACGGGGTCGGGAGGACCCACTGAAGCTTTCTTT. Translated, it gives CASSLTGSGGPTEAFF.

This clone was seen once. The chain is built from TRBV4-3 and TRBJ2-5; TRBD2 is a possible D gene (6 bases). V dropped 0 bases and J dropped 4 bases, with 12 bases sitting between them. This CDR3 is 15 amino acids long. CDR1 is LGHNA and CDR2 is YSLEER in the germline V gene. CDR3 nucleotides: TGCGCCAGCAGCCAAGAGGGCGGGAAGGGAGAGACCCAGTACTTC. It encodes CASSQEGGKGETQYF.

The chain is built from TRBV7-8 and TRBJ2-7, with 9 positions matching TRBD2. Trimming cost V 0 bases and J 0 bases; bases outside gene matches: 9. Germline V CDR1 and CDR2: SGHVS, FQNEAQ. The CDR3 contains 18 residues. CDR3 nucleotides: TGTGCCAGCAGCTTAGCGTATTCAGGGACTAGCAGCTCCTACGAGCAGTACTTC. This translates into CASSLAYSGTSSSYEQYF.

This clone was counted only a few times. The chain is built from TRBV11-2 and TRBJ2-1, with D uncertain. Germline V gives CDR1 SGHAT, CDR2 FQNNGV. The V end was cut by 4 bases, the J end by 1 base, with 8 bases between. The CDR3 is 14 amino acids. CDR3 nucleotides: TGTGCCAGCAGCTCCCTAGGGTCCTACAATGAGCAGTTCTTC. It translates to CASSSLGSYNEQFF.

This rearrangement joins TRBV2 to TRBJ2-7, with 8 bases lining up with TRBD2. Losses at the gene ends were 7 bases for V and 4 bases for J; bases not matched to a gene: 6. The CDR3 is made up of 13 amino acids. The germline V gene has CDR1 SNHLY and CDR2 FYNNEI. The CDR3 loop is CASTGGQAYEQYF. The DNA of the CDR3 is TGTGCCAGCACGGGAGGGCAGGCTTACGAGCAGTACTTC.

The gene calls are TRBV28 and TRBJ1-4; TRBD1 matches 8 bases. Germline V CDR1 and CDR2: MDHEN, SYDVKM. The CDR3 is 16 amino acids. V was clipped by 5 bases and J by 8 bases; unmatched bases: 13. The CDR3 sequence: CASSHGGTGQGEKLFF. As DNA, the CDR3 is TGTGCCAGCAGTCACGGCGGGACAGGACAAGGGGAAAAACTGTTTTTT.